This TCR beta chain was sequenced in a study of blood T cells in healthy people across ages. Study outcomes and limitations: The fall in TCR beta diversity per million T cells was roughly linear with age. Possibly, changes in expanded clonotypes were confounded because donor CMV status was unknown.

With V trimmed by 8 bases and J by 5 bases, 10 bases remained unmatched. The CDR3 consists of 15 residues. Germline-derived CDR1 and CDR2 are SNHLY and FYNNEI. Note on this clonotype: Its antigen remains unidentified.

For the second PCR, which ran for about 6 to 11 cycles, a sample-barcoded 5' primer and a J-beta primer mix were used. TCRdb processed the 5' RACE reads anew with MiXCR; each CDR3 protein has one entry. In the table there are about 2 million distinct CDR3 sequences, about 49% of which are singletons. Per-sample yields of isolated PBMCs were at least 6 million. Total RNA amounts of at least 5 micrograms were extracted per sample. This sequence joins TRBV2 and TRBJ2-1; 9 bases fit TRBD2. Sequencing was carried out using blood. The receptor was isolated from a middle-aged woman in good health. CDR3 nucleotides: TGTGCCAGCCCGGAGGCGGGGGGGCCCGACAATGAGCAGTTCTTC. It codes for CASPEAGGPDNEQFF. The whole variable domain, filled in from reference TRBV2 and TRBJ2-1, reads EPEVTQTPSHQVTQMGQEVILRCVPISNHLYFYWYRQILGQKVEFLVSFYNNEISEKSEIFDDQFSVERPDGSNFTLKIRSTKLEDSAMYFCASPEAGGPDNEQFFGPGTRLTVL.